This T cell receptor (beta chain) was recovered during a study of blood T cell repertoires in COVID-19. Across the whole study: The United States, Italy and Spain supplied acute and convalescent COVID-19 samples. PBMCs, B-cell-depleted T cells, or T cells were the source of the cDNA or gDNA that made up the material.

TCRdb's copy holds only in-frame clones and misses some; the assay was immunoSEQ multiplex PCR. The sample lists 90,000 or so clones, about 89% occurring once. The receptor was isolated from a human donor in a cohort sampled during active COVID-19. Sequenced material: peripheral blood.

CDR3 DNA sequence: TGTGCCTGGAGTGTAGGGACTCCCGAGCAGTACTTC. It yields the protein CAWSVGTPEQYF. V gene TRBV30 combines with J gene TRBJ2-7; D is perhaps TRBD2 (6 bases). V gave up 0 bases and J gave up 6 bases, with 9 bases separating them. This CDR3 spans 12 amino acids. Germline lookup yields CDR1 GTSNPN and CDR2 SVGIG (reference sequence).